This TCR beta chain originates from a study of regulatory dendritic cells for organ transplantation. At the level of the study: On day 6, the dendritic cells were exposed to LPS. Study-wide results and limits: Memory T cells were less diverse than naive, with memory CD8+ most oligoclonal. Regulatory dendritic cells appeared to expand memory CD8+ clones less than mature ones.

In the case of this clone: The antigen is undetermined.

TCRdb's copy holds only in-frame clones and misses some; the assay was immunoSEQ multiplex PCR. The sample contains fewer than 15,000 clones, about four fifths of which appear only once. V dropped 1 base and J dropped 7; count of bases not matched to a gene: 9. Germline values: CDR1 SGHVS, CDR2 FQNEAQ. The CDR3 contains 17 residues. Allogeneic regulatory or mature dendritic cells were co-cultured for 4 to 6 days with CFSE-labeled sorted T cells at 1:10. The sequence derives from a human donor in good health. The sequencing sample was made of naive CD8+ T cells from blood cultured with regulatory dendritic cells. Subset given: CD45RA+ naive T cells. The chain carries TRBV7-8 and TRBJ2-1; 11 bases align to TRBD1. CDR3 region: CASSLDGWDRGFNEQFF. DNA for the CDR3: TGTGCCAGCAGCTTAGATGGGTGGGACAGGGGGTTTAATGAGCAGTTCTTC.